This T cell receptor beta chain was recorded in a study of identical twins. This CDR3 is built from 16 residues. Germline CDR1 reads SGHTA; CDR2 reads FQGNSA. After removal of 7 bases from V and 1 base from J, the junction contained 8 bases not matched to a gene. TCRdb ran MiXCR on the 5' RACE reads and lists one entry per CDR3 protein. The sample shows more than 1.5 million distinct CDR3 sequences, around 33% of them seen only once. The sample holds a few counts of this clonotype. The V call is TRBV7-2, the J call TRBJ2-3; 10 bases match TRBD2. The sequence was collected from a newborn girl in good health. Sequences were obtained from cord blood. DNA of the CDR3: TGTGCCAGCAAGAAGCTAGCGGGAGTTGGCACAGATACGCAGTATTTT. It codes for CASKKLAGVGTDTQYF.